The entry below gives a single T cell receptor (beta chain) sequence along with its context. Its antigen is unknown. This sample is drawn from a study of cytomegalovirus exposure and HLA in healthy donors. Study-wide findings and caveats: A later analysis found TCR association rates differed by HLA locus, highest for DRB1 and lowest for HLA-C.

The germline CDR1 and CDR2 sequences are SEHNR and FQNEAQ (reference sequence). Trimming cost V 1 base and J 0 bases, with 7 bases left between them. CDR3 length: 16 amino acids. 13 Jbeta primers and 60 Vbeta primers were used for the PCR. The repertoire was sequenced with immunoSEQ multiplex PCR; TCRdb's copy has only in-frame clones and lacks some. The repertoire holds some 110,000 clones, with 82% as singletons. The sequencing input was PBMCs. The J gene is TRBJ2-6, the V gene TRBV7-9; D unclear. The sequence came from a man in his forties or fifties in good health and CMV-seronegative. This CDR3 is CASSLDTVSGANVLTF. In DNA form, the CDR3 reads TGTGCCAGCAGCTTAGATACGGTCTCTGGGGCCAACGTCCTGACTTTC.